Sequencing of this T cell receptor (beta chain) was carried out in a study of cytomegalovirus exposure and HLA in healthy donors. Study-level points and caveats: As was reported, the classifier diagnosed cytomegalovirus status with high specificity and sensitivity. Excluded were some V segments that proved indistinguishable, including TRBV6-2 and TRBV6-3. It was approximately 150 TCR beta chains that were listed as cytomegalovirus-associated. Presence/absence analyses supposed approximately even sequencing depth among donors.

The PCR ran on 60 Vbeta and 13 Jbeta primers. Libraries were prepared by immunoSEQ multiplex PCR; TCRdb keeps only in-frame clonotypes and omits some of them. The sample lists fewer than 200,000 clones, less than 80% occurring once. Comments on this clone: Its antigen is unknown.

CDR1 is MDHEN and CDR2 is SYDVKM in the germline V gene. CDR3 length: 15 amino acids. The V gene lost 2 bases and the J gene lost 2 bases, with 10 bases spanning the gap. What was sequenced was PBMCs. The TCR was taken from a man aged 40-49 years in good health and CMV-seronegative. J is TRBJ1-5 and V is TRBV28; maybe TRBD1 (6 bases). The CDR3 spells CASSLTGTGNQPQHF. CDR3 nucleotide sequence: TGTGCCAGCAGTTTAACAGGGACCGGCAATCAGCCCCAGCATTTT.